Listed here are 23 T cell receptor beta chains from one sample, sequenced in a study of tumor and adjacent non-tumor tissue in lung cancer. Three rounds of nested PCR, following a modified ARM-PCR protocol, produced the TCRbeta library. TCRdb reprocessed the multiplex PCR reads via MiXCR and lists one record per CDR3 protein. This sample carries some 100,000 distinct CDR3 sequences, 60% to 70% of them seen once, and the ten largest clones take around 20%. No cell sorting was done before RNA was extracted from the tissue. This non-tumor lung sample came from over 3 cm beyond the tumor edge. Sequenced input: distant non-tumor lung tissue. The receptors shown here come from a man between 60 and 75 years old with non-small cell lung cancer.

For this clonotype: The junction departs from the called germline gene at one end, perhaps through a read error. The J gene is TRBJ2-3, the V gene TRBV11-3; D is ambiguous. Looked up from germline, CDR1 is SGHNT and CDR2 is YENEEA. The CDR3 covers 13 residues. CDR3 amino acids: CASHSGATDMQYF. As DNA, the CDR3 is TGTGCCAGCCACTCTGGCGCCACAGATATGCAGTATTTT.

The V call is TRBV29-1, the J call TRBJ1-5; D unresolved. V was clipped by 4 bases and J by 4 bases, with 11 bases between them. Germline lookup yields CDR1 SQVTM and CDR2 ANQGSEA. CDR3 length: 13 residues. CDR3 sequence (DNA): TGCAGCGTTGTTCAACAGATAAATCAGCCCCAGCATTTT. Its translation: CSVVQQINQPQHF.

The V gene is TRBV6-5, the J gene TRBJ2-6, with D uncertain. Germline V CDR1 and CDR2: MNHEY, SVGAGI. The CDR3 loop spans 18 amino acids. DNA for the CDR3: TGTGCAGGCAGTTACTTGCCGGTCTCCCCTTCTGGGGCCAACGTCCTGACTTTC. Its protein is CAGSYLPVSPSGANVLTF.

The chain carries TRBV5-1 and TRBJ2-5; either TRBD1 or TRBD2 may supply D (5 bases each). CDR3 size: 15 residues. Trimming cost V 9 bases and J 4 bases, with 22 bases left between them. In germline, CDR1 is SGHRS, CDR2 YFSETQ. CDR3 residues: CANRPAYGGGETQYF. CDR3 nucleotides: TGCGCCAACAGGCCTGCTTATGGGGGTGGAGAGACCCAGTACTTC.

This clonotype was detected once. Possible read error: a much larger clone is one base away. CDR3 in amino acids: CACIDGQGAYNEQFF. CDR3 nucleotide sequence: TGTGCCTGCATCGACGGACAGGGGGCCTACAATGAGCAGTTCTTC. The chain employs TRBV6-2 or TRBV6-3 and TRBJ2-1; 10 bases align to TRBD1. The CDR3 consists of 15 residues. V was pared by 11 bases and J by 2 bases, with 9 bases of the junction left unmatched. Looked up from germline, CDR1 is MNHEY and CDR2 is SVGEGT.

The chain couples TRBV5-4 to TRBJ2-5; possibly TRBD2 for D (5 bases). With 4 bases removed from V and 7 bases from J, the gap between germline ends came to 20 bases. Germline V gene lookup returns CDR1 SGHNT and CDR2 YYREEE (reference sequence). The CDR3 contains 15 residues. The CDR3 loop is CASSIGSRQEATQYF. In nucleotides, the CDR3 is TGTGCCAGCAGCATAGGGAGCAGGCAGGAGGCGACCCAGTACTTC.

Turning to this clonotype: At one of its ends the junction is not consistent with the germline gene, which may arise from a read error. The V call is TRBV11-2, the J call TRBJ2-1; TRBD2 is a possible D gene (5 bases). The CDR3 runs to 13 residues. In germline, CDR1 is SGHAT, CDR2 FQNNGV. The CDR3 coding sequence is TGTGCCAGCAGACAGTGGGAGTTTCCTGAGCAATTCTTC. Amino acids: CASRQWEFPEQFF.

This clonotype was seen more than once but under ten times. Since a much larger clone is just one base distant, this may be a read error. The chain has TRBV20-1 and TRBJ1-2, with D possibly being TRBD1 (6 bases). This CDR3 comprises 13 residues. Germline V lookup: CDR1 DFQATT, CDR2 SNEGSKA (reference sequence). The CDR3 spells CSARVPGGYGYIF. The DNA of the CDR3 is TGCAGTGCTAGAGTTCCGGGGGGCTATGGCTACATCTTC.

As for this clonotype: Just one base apart from a much larger clone, this may be a read error. The chain links TRBV7-8 to TRBJ2-3; 8 positions match TRBD1. This CDR3 is 15 amino acids long. CDR1 and CDR2 from the germline V gene are SGHVS and FQNEAQ. The V and J ends lost 5 bases and 2 bases, in that order; junction bases with no gene match: 6. The CDR3 DNA reads TGTGCCAGCAGCCACGACAGGGGATACACAGATACGCAGTATTTT. This sequence encodes CASSHDRGYTDTQYF.

Notes on this clonotype: With a much larger clone just one base away, this may be a read error. The CDR3 does not close with the conserved phenylalanine or tryptophan, likely indicating a read error. The chain joins TRBV12-3 or TRBV12-4 to TRBJ2-4; 8 positions match TRBD1. The CDR3 spans 13 residues. V was clipped by 1 base and J by 12 bases; unmatched bases: 5. Here the CDR3 reads CASSLGQGRNQYL. In nucleotides, the CDR3 is TGTGCCAGCAGTTTAGGACAGGGGCGTAATCAGTACCTC.

This clonotype was counted ten times or more. The rearrangement links TRBV29-1 to TRBJ2-5; TRBD1 might be the D (5 bases). Per the germline V gene, CDR1 is SQVTM and CDR2 is ANQGSEA. The CDR3 covers 12 residues. The V gene lost 7 bases and the J gene lost 2 bases, with 11 bases spanning the gap. The CDR3 bases are TGCAGCGCGACAGAGACTCAAGAGACCCAGTACTTC. It specifies CSATETQETQYF.

J is TRBJ2-3 and V is TRBV5-4, with 7 bases matching TRBD2. The trim removed 7 bases at V and 15 bases at J, leaving 20 bases unmatched. This CDR3 spans 14 amino acids. The V gene's germline CDR1 is SGHNT and CDR2 YYREEE (reference sequence). CDR3 sequence: CASRSLADTDMHYF. In DNA, the CDR3 is TGTGCCAGCCGTAGCCTAGCGGATACAGATATGCATTATTTT.

The chain joins TRBV28 to TRBJ2-7, with TRBD1 matching 7 bases. The V gene's germline CDR1 is MDHEN and CDR2 SYDVKM. V dropped 5 bases and J dropped 2; count of bases not matched to a gene: 6. This CDR3 has 14 amino acids. CDR3 protein: CASSTRDSTYEQYF. The CDR3 bases are TGTGCCAGCAGTACTAGGGACAGTACCTACGAGCAGTACTTC. The variable domain in full, with the rest retrieved from reference TRBV28 and TRBJ2-7, is DVKVTQSSRYLVKRTGEKVFLECVQDMDHENMFWYRQDPGLGLRLIYFSYDVKMKEKGDIPEGYSVSREKKERFSLILESASTNQTSMYLCASSTRDSTYEQYFGPGTRLTVT.

This clonotype occurred a few times. The chain is built from TRBV18 and TRBJ1-2; no reliable D call. The CDR3 runs 13 residues. Germline V gene lookup returns CDR1 KGHSH and CDR2 LQKENI. V was shortened by 2 bases and J by 7 bases, with 11 bases between the two germline ends. The CDR3 sequence: CASSPSSRLGYTF. In DNA, the CDR3 is TGTGCCAGCTCACCATCCAGCCGGCTTGGCTACACCTTC.

Details on this clonotype: This sequence may be a read error, since a much larger clone differs from it by one base. As the CDR3 is not closed by the conserved phenylalanine or tryptophan, this likely results from a read error. V gene TRBV6-5 combines with J gene TRBJ2-3; TRBD1 matches 9 bases. After removal of 5 bases from V and 6 bases from J, the junction contained 12 bases not matched to a gene. The CDR3 consists of 16 residues. Germline loops: CDR1 MNHEY, CDR2 SVGAGI. DNA of the CDR3: TGTGCCAGCAGTCTGGGACAGGGAAGGGTCGTGGATACGCAGTATTTG. Translating it yields CASSLGQGRVVDTQYL.

As regards this clonotype: Mismatch with germline at one junction end may stem from a read error. The genes are TRBV11-1 and TRBJ2-7, with D perhaps assigned TRBD1 or TRBD2 (5 bases each). Germline values: CDR1 SGHAT, CDR2 FQDESV (reference sequence). The CDR3 is 13 amino acids. The CDR3 loop reads CVSSMGPTWEQYF. The CDR3 bases are TGTGTCAGCAGCATGGGACCGACGTGGGAGCAGTACTTC.

As regards this clonotype: Without the conserved terminal phenylalanine or tryptophan, this CDR3 likely stems from a read error. This chain joins TRBV6-6 and TRBJ2-5; TRBD1 aligns across 8 bases. V shed 0 bases, J shed 5 bases, and the junction held 8 bases outside the gene matches. This CDR3 is 16 amino acids long. Germline CDR1 MNHNY, CDR2 SVGAGI (reference sequence). The CDR3 DNA follows: TGTGCCAGCAGTTACTCGACTCAGGGGGCTGGGGAGACCCAGTACCTC. It specifies CASSYSTQGAGETQYL.

Points on this clonotype: One end of the junction does not line up with germline, which may come from a read error. The chain recombines TRBV4-3 with TRBJ2-5; D is unclear. Germline CDR1 is LGHNA and CDR2 is YSLEER. The length of the CDR3 is 14 residues. CDR3 sequence reads: CASSQDWEEETQYF. The CDR3 bases are TGCGCTAGCAGCCAAGACTGGGAAGAAGAGACCCAGTACTTC.

Note on this clonotype: A junction end diverges from the germline sequence, so it may reflect a read error. The chain carries TRBV7-9 and TRBJ1-2; D remains unclear. This CDR3 spans 17 amino acids. The germline gives CDR1 SEHNR, CDR2 FQNEAQ (reference sequence). The chain's CDR3 is CVSSSDAETSFNYGYTF. CDR3 bases: TGTGTCAGCAGCTCGGACGCCGAGACAAGTTTCAACTATGGCTACACCTTC.

A remark on this clonotype: The junction shows a germline mismatch at one end, possibly a read error. This chain connects TRBV12-3 or TRBV12-4 to TRBJ1-3; the D is unclear. CDR3 size: 13 residues. Here the CDR3 DNA reads TGTACCAGTCGCCGGGGAGATGGAAGCACCATATATTTT. It specifies CTSRRGDGSTIYF.

This clonotype was seen a handful of times. A much larger clone lies a single base off, so this may be a read error. The chain is built from TRBV6-6 and TRBJ2-7; 9 bases map to TRBD1. With V trimmed by 8 bases and J by 3 bases, 5 bases remained unmatched. Germline loops: CDR1 MNHNY, CDR2 SVGAGI (reference sequence). The CDR3 runs to 13 residues. CDR3 amino acids: CASGKGQGYEQYF. The DNA for the CDR3 is TGTGCCAGCGGGAAGGGACAGGGCTACGAGCAGTACTTC.

Remarks on this clonotype: This may be a read error, as it is one base from a much larger clone. Lacking the conserved final phenylalanine or tryptophan, this CDR3 likely reflects a read error. V gene TRBV6-6 combines with J gene TRBJ1-5; the D is unclear. The CDR3 totals 14 residues. Trimming removed 2 bases from V and 11 bases from J, with 16 bases in between. Germline V gene data show CDR1 as MNHNY and CDR2 as SVGAGI (reference sequence). The CDR3 is CASSYGQILTTQHL. The CDR3 nucleotides are TGTGCCAGCAGTTACGGGCAGATTTTGACAACCCAGCATCTT.

The gene calls are TRBV21-1 and TRBJ1-2; the table's D call, TRBD1, has no DNA check behind it. TRBV21-1 is shown as a pseudogene. This CDR3 contains 14 residues. CDR3 amino acids: CVSSKDVAGEGYTF. CDR3 DNA: TGTGTCAGCAGCAAAGACGTCGCCGGGGAAGGCTACACCTTC.